These 14 T cell receptor beta chains were all obtained from the same sample, sequenced in a study of cytomegalovirus exposure and HLA in healthy donors. Primers for the PCR totalled 60 Vbeta and 13 Jbeta. The repertoire was sequenced with immunoSEQ multiplex PCR; TCRdb's copy has only in-frame clones and lacks some. The sample carries about 160,000 clones, around 76% recorded once. The specimen was PBMCs. All receptors derive from a female donor in good health and CMV-seronegative.

This chain uses TRBV6-5 with TRBJ1-2; no firm D call. The CDR3 is 15 amino acids. Looked up from germline, CDR1 is MNHEY and CDR2 is SVGAGI. The ends were cut back, 4 bases at V and 0 bases at J, with 12 bases in the middle. The CDR3: CASSSRADTNYGYTF. The CDR3 DNA reads as TGTGCCAGCAGTTCGCGCGCGGATACTAACTATGGCTACACCTTC.

This clone was counted once. One junction end does not reproduce the germline sequence, and a read error may be involved. The sample carries other DNA sequences with the same CDR3. The gene calls are TRBV7-9 and TRBJ1-1; perhaps TRBD1 as D (6 bases). Germline CDR1 is SEHNR and CDR2 is FQNEAQ (reference sequence). This CDR3 comprises 15 residues. The CDR3 DNA sequence: TGTGCCAGCAGCTTAGAGGGGGGGGCGAACACTGAAGCCTTCTTT. Protein product: CASSLEGGANTEAFF.

The V and J genes are TRBV5-1 and TRBJ2-3; tentatively, D is TRBD2 (5 bases). CDR1 and CDR2 (germline): SGHRS, YFSETQ. Trimming took 1 base from V and 4 from J, leaving 10 bases between them. This CDR3 has 14 residues. This CDR3 is CASSLPPGADTQYF. As DNA, the CDR3 is TGCGCCAGCAGCTTGCCCCCCGGGGCAGATACGCAGTATTTT.

In this sample, this clone turned up a few times. The rearrangement links TRBV29-1 to TRBJ1-1, with 8 bases matching TRBD1. Germline CDR1 and CDR2: SQVTM and ANQGSEA. Losses at the gene ends were 6 bases for V and 3 bases for J; bases not matched to a gene: 3. CDR3 length: 12 residues. The chain's CDR3 is CSVGQADTEAFF. The CDR3, as DNA: TGCAGCGTGGGACAGGCGGACACTGAAGCTTTCTTT.

The chain recombines TRBV6-1 with TRBJ2-2; 8 bases agree with TRBD2. Losses at the gene ends were 0 bases for V and 15 bases for J; bases not matched to a gene: 6. The length of the CDR3 is 13 residues. Per the germline V gene, CDR1 is MNHNS and CDR2 is SASEGT. The CDR3 DNA follows: TGTGCCAGCAGTGAAGCGCTCGGGAGGGTGTTGTTTTTT. This translates into CASSEALGRVLFF.

This chain connects TRBV30 to TRBJ2-3; TRBD2 aligns across 9 bases. This CDR3 has 15 amino acids. J lost 3 bases, V lost 4 bases, and 8 bases had no gene match. From germline, CDR1 is GTSNPN and CDR2 SVGIG (reference sequence). CDR3 loop: CAWTAGGPETDTQYF. In DNA, the CDR3 is TGTGCCTGGACCGCGGGGGGGCCCGAGACAGATACGCAGTATTTT.

In this sample, this clone turned up a few times. V and J are TRBV19 and TRBJ2-5; weak D call: TRBD1 (5 bases). Trimming stripped 0 bases from V and 3 bases from J, with 11 bases between. Germline V gene sequence: CDR1 LNHDA, CDR2 SQIVND (reference sequence). The CDR3 is made up of 15 amino acids. CDR3 in amino acids: CASSIERGNKETQYF. The CDR3 DNA reads as TGTGCCAGTAGTATAGAAAGGGGTAACAAAGAGACCCAGTACTTC. Variable domain in full (rest from reference TRBV19 and TRBJ2-5): DGGITQSPKYLFRKEGQNVTLSCEQNLNHDAMYWYRQDPGQGLRLIYYSQIVNDFQKGDIAEGYSVSREKKESFPLTVTSAQKNPTAFYLCASSIERGNKETQYFGPGTRLLVL.

This sequence joins TRBV7-2 and TRBJ2-7; 11 bases align to TRBD1. J gave up 2 bases and V 1 base, and 13 bases lay outside the gene matches. The germline V gene encodes CDR1 SGHTA and CDR2 FQGNSA. The CDR3 runs to 19 residues. CDR3 sequence (DNA): TGTGCCAGCAGCTTAGAGGACAGGGGGCTAGCGGGTCCTCCCTACGAGCAGTACTTC. It specifies CASSLEDRGLAGPPYEQYF.

This chain links TRBV7-9 with TRBJ1-4; possibly TRBD1 for D (5 bases). Germline V gives CDR1 SEHNR, CDR2 FQNEAQ (reference sequence). Trimming shortened V by 0 bases and J by 5 bases, and 10 bases separated the two germline ends. CDR3 size: 15 residues. The CDR3 sequence: CASSLARGRNEKLFF. The CDR3 DNA reads TGTGCCAGCAGCTTAGCGCGGGGCCGAAATGAAAAACTGTTTTTT.

The chain uses TRBV5-4 and TRBJ2-1, with TRBD2 as a possible D gene (5 bases). Germline loops: CDR1 SGHNT, CDR2 YYREEE (reference sequence). This CDR3 has 16 amino acids. Trimming stripped 2 bases from V and 3 bases from J, with 15 bases between. The CDR3 nucleotides read TGTGCCAGCAGCTTCCTTGGGGAAGGACTCTACAATGAGCAGTTCTTC. This codes for CASSFLGEGLYNEQFF.

J is TRBJ1-2 and V is TRBV9, with 7 positions matching TRBD1. Germline assignment: CDR1 SGDLS and CDR2 YYNGEE. Losses at the gene ends were 7 bases for V and 3 bases for J; bases not matched to a gene: 6. The CDR3 consists of 13 residues. CDR3 coding DNA: TGTGCCAGCGGTACGGACAGGTACTATGGCTACACCTTC. It is translated as CASGTDRYYGYTF.

The chain employs TRBV6-1 and TRBJ2-1, with D hard to call. The CDR3 has 13 amino acids. Looked up from germline, CDR1 is MNHNS and CDR2 is SASEGT. Trimming left V 7 bases short and J 4 bases short, with 11 bases between. The CDR3 region has the DNA TGTGCCAGCACTTCAGACATTTACAATGAGCAGTTCTTC. It translates to CASTSDIYNEQFF.

The V gene is TRBV30, the J gene TRBJ1-1, with D possibly TRBD1 on 6 matching bases. Germline lookup yields CDR1 GTSNPN and CDR2 SVGIG (reference sequence). This CDR3 comprises 13 residues. Trimming cost V 2 bases and J 4 bases, with 11 bases left between them. The DNA of the CDR3 is TGTGCCTGGAGTACCCTACAGGGCACTGAAGCTTTCTTT. This gives the protein CAWSTLQGTEAFF.

The rearrangement uses TRBV7-3 and TRBJ2-4, with 14 bases fitting TRBD2. With V trimmed by 1 base and J by 8 bases, 4 bases remained unmatched. The germline CDR1 and CDR2 sequences are SGHTA and FQGTGA. The CDR3 runs 16 residues. The CDR3 is CASSLRGGLAGDIQYF. DNA for the CDR3: TGTGCCAGCAGCTTAAGGGGGGGACTAGCGGGAGACATTCAGTACTTC.